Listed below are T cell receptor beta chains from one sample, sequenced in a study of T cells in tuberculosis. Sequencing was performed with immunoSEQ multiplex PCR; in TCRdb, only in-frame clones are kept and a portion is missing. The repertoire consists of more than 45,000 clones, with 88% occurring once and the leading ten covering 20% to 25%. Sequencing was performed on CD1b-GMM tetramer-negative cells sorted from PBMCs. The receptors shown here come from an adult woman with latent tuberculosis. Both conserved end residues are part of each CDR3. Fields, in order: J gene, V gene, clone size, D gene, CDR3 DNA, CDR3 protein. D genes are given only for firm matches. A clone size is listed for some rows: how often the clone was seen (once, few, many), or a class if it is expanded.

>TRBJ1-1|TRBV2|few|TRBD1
TGTGCCAGCAGAGACCGGGACAGGGTACGCACTGAAGCTTTCTTT
CASRDRDRVRTEAFF
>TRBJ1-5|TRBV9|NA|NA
TGTGCCAGCAGCGTAGGGAGGGCGACGCAGCCCCAGCATTTT
CASSVGRATQPQHF
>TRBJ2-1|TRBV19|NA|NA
TGTGCCAGTAGTATCATTATTGGGAGTTACAATGAGCAGTTCTTC
CASSIIIGSYNEQFF
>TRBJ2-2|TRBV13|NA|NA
TGTGCCAGCAGTGGCAGGAACACCGGGGAGCTGTTTTTT
CASSGRNTGELFF
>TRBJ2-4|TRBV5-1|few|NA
TGCGCCAGCAGCTTGAGTCCACAGGGAGCCAAAAACATTCAGTACTTC
CASSLSPQGAKNIQYF
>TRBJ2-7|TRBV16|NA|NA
TGTGCCAGCAGCCGGGGCCCAGGGTATAACGAGCAGTACTTC
CASSRGPGYNEQYF
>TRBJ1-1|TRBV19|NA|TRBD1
TGTGCCAGTGAGGATAGACAGGGAATAGGGGCTTTCTTT
CASEDRQGIGAFF
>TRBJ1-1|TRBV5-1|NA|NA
TGCGCCAGCAGCTATAGTCGGGGTATGACTGAAGCTTTCTTT
CASSYSRGMTEAFF
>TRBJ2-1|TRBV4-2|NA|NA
TGTGCCAGCAGCCAAGTTGTTAGTGAGCAGTTCTTC
CASSQVVSEQFF
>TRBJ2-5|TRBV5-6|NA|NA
TGTGCCAGCAGCTTTATCGGCGGCGCGAAAGAGACCCAGTACTTC
CASSFIGGAKETQYF
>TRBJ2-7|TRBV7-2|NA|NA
TGTGCCAGCAGCCAACGAGGCGGCAGGGTTAGCGAGCAGTACTTC
CASSQRGGRVSEQYF
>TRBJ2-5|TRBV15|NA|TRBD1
TGTGCCACCAGCAGAGCGCCAGAGGGGGCGCGGTATGGAGAGACCCAGTACTTC
CATSRAPEGARYGETQYF
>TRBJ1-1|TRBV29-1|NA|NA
TGCAGCGCGGCCTGGACAAACACTGAAGCTTTCTTT
CSAAWTNTEAFF
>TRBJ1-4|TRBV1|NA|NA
TGCACCAGCAGCCAAGTGGTTGTCAGGGCTTATAATGAAAAACTGTTTTTT
CTSSQVVVRAYNEKLFF
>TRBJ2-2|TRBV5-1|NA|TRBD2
TGCGCCAGCAGCCCTGGACTAGCGGGGCCGGAGGCCACCGGGGAGCTGTTTTTT
CASSPGLAGPEATGELFF
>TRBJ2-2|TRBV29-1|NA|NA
TGCAGCGTTGTGGGGGCCTCGAACACCGGGGAGCTGTTTTTT
CSVVGASNTGELFF
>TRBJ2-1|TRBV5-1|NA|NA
TGCGCCAGCAGCTTGGCTCCTCACAATGAGCAGTTCTTC
CASSLAPHNEQFF
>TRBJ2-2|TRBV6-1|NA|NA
TGTGCCAGCAGTGAAGGGAGTTCGGGCACCGGGGAGCTGTTTTTT
CASSEGSSGTGELFF
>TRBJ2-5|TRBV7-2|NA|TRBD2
TGTGCCAGCAGCCCCCCAGCGGGGGGGCGTGAGACCCAGTACTTC
CASSPPAGGRETQYF
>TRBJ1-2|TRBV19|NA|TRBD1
TGTGCCAGTAGAAGACAGGGGGCGCGGAGTGGCTACACCTTC
CASRRQGARSGYTF